This TCR beta chain was observed in a study of blood T cell repertoires in COVID-19. Clones were read by immunoSEQ multiplex PCR, and TCRdb kept only the in-frame ones, dropping some. Counted here are under 95,000 clones, 80% to 90% occurring once; the ten biggest clones make up approximately 4.8%. The sequence came from a human donor in a cohort sampled during active COVID-19. Sequenced input: peripheral blood.

CDR3 protein: CASSLGLALQETQYF. In nucleotides, the CDR3 is TGTGCCAGCAGCTTAGGGCTAGCGTTGCAAGAGACCCAGTACTTC. The genes are TRBV7-9 and TRBJ2-5, with D possibly matching TRBD2 (6 bases). CDR1 and CDR2 from the germline V gene are SEHNR and FQNEAQ (reference sequence). V was clipped by 1 base and J by 2 bases, with 11 bases between them. The CDR3 spans 15 residues.